A selection of T cell receptor beta chains follows, all from one sample in a study of spatial heterogeneity in lung cancer. One entry per CDR3 protein results from TCRdb running MiXCR on the 5' RACE reads. The sample has around 100,000 distinct CDR3 sequences, approximately 4.7% seen once. The sequenced sample was lung tumor tissue, obtained at surgery. The receptors derive from a male donor with early-stage non-small cell lung cancer. The CDR3 runs from the conserved cysteine through the conserved F or W. D genes are given only for firm matches. Only some rows state a clone size, as once, few, many or a class for expanded clones.

many,TRBV11-2,NA,16,TRBJ2-5,TGTGCCAGCAGCTTAGTCGGGGGAAGCCCCCAAGAGACCCAGTACTTC,CASSLVGGSPQETQYF
NA,TRBV20-1,NA,12,TRBJ2-7,TGCAGTGCCAACAAGGTTGTCGGCGAGCAGTACTTC,CSANKVVGEQYF
many,TRBV13,NA,13,TRBJ2-7,TGTGCCAGCAGCTTAAAGGGGAGCTACGAGCAGTACTTC,CASSLKGSYEQYF
NA,TRBV15,NA,16,TRBJ1-1,TGTGCCACCAGCAGGGAGACGGGACCTTCGAACACTGAAGCTTTCTTT,CATSRETGPSNTEAFF
many,TRBV7-8,TRBD2,18,TRBJ2-1,TGTGCCAGCAGCCAGCACCCCTATAGCGGGAGCGTGTACAATGAGCAGTTCTTC,CASSQHPYSGSVYNEQFF
few,TRBV6-6,TRBD1,13,TRBJ1-5,TGTGCCAGCAGTTCGGGACAGGGGGAGCCCCAGCATTTT,CASSSGQGEPQHF
many,TRBV18,NA,13,TRBJ1-4,TGTGCCAGCTCACCTTCGGACACCCGAAAACTGTTTTTT,CASSPSDTRKLFF
NA,TRBV6-5,TRBD1,16,TRBJ1-3,TGTGCCAGCAGTTCCCCGCGACAGGGATATGGAAACACCATATATTTT,CASSSPRQGYGNTIYF
many,TRBV2,NA,14,TRBJ2-1,TGTGCCAGCACATCGGACGGACCCTACAATGAGCAGTTCTTC,CASTSDGPYNEQFF
NA,TRBV2,TRBD1,13,TRBJ2-1,TGTGCCAGAGGACAGGGCTCCTACAATGAGCAGTTCTTC,CARGQGSYNEQFF
few,TRBV7-2,NA,16,TRBJ2-5,TGTGCCAGCAGCTTAGCGGGGGCGGGAGTTCTGGGAGCCCAGTACTTC,CASSLAGAGVLGAQYF
many,TRBV6-6,TRBD2,18,TRBJ2-3,TGTGCCAGCAGTCCAACTAGCGGGAGGTGGAAGGCCACAGATACGCAGTATTTT,CASSPTSGRWKATDTQYF
many,TRBV11-2,NA,13,TRBJ2-1,TGTGCCAGCAGCACCCGACAGCTATCAGGGCAGTTCTTC,CASSTRQLSGQFF
many,TRBV29-1,NA,13,TRBJ2-1,TGCAGCGTTGGGCCACGTTCCGGGAATGAGCAGTTCTTC,CSVGPRSGNEQFF
many,TRBV5-4,NA,14,TRBJ1-1,TGTGCCAGCAGCTTGAAAACGAGGGACACTGAAGCTTTCTTT,CASSLKTRDTEAFF
NA,TRBV20-1,NA,13,TRBJ1-1,TGCAGTGTATCGGAGGGGATGAACACTGAAGCTTTCTTT,CSVSEGMNTEAFF
NA,TRBV6-5,NA,14,TRBJ1-1,TGTGCCAGCAAAGGAGGGAGGGGCTGGACTGAAGCTTTCTTT,CASKGGRGWTEAFF
many,TRBV6-2/TRBV6-3,TRBD1,15,TRBJ2-1,TGTGCCAGCAGAAAAACCGGGACAGGCTACAATGAGCAGTTCTTC,CASRKTGTGYNEQFF
NA,TRBV7-9,NA,17,TRBJ2-2,TGTGCCAGCAGCCAAGGAGCTCCTGTGCGGGGGCCCGGGGAGCTGTTTTTT,CASSQGAPVRGPGELFF
many,TRBV10-2,TRBD1,14,TRBJ2-1,TGCGCCAGCAGTGAGGGGGGTAGGGGGCTAGAGCAGTTCTTC,CASSEGGRGLEQFF
many,TRBV7-9,NA,15,TRBJ2-3,TGTGCCAGCAGCTTAGCAGTCCGAGGGACAGATACGCAGTATTTT,CASSLAVRGTDTQYF
many,TRBV28,NA,12,TRBJ2-3,TGTGCCAGCAGCGCTAATGGGGATACGCAGTATTTT,CASSANGDTQYF
many,TRBV6-6,TRBD1,14,TRBJ2-7,TGTGCCAGCAGCCAGACAGGGGACCCCTACGAGCAGTACTTC,CASSQTGDPYEQYF
few,TRBV6-5,TRBD1,14,TRBJ1-2,TGTGCCAGCAGGCACGAAGGACAGGGCGGAGGCTACACCTTC,CASRHEGQGGGYTF
NA,TRBV6-1,NA,15,TRBJ1-5,TGTGCCAGCGGAGGGATACACAGTAGCAATCAGCCCCAGCATTTT,CASGGIHSSNQPQHF
many,TRBV12-3/TRBV12-4,NA,15,TRBJ1-5,TGTGCCAGCACCTGGGGAGTCCATAGCAATCAGCCCCAGCATTTT,CASTWGVHSNQPQHF
many,TRBV3-1,NA,15,TRBJ2-1,TGTGCCAGCAGCCAAATTCTATCGAGCGACAATGAGCAGTTCTTC,CASSQILSSDNEQFF
many,TRBV7-9,NA,15,TRBJ2-7,TGTGCCAGCAGCCCTGGGTCAGATTTCAGTTACGAGCAGTACTTC,CASSPGSDFSYEQYF
many,TRBV5-1,NA,15,TRBJ2-5,TGCGCCAGCAGCCCCCCAAGGGGGGGTGGCGAGACCCAGTACTTC,CASSPPRGGGETQYF
many,TRBV5-1,NA,14,TRBJ2-1,TGCGCCAGCAGCCCCGGGACCAAGGACAATGAGCAGTTCTTC,CASSPGTKDNEQFF
few,TRBV28,TRBD1,15,TRBJ1-2,TGTGCCAGCAGTTCGCCCTCCGGGACAGGGGATGGCTACACCTTC,CASSSPSGTGDGYTF
many,TRBV7-2,NA,14,TRBJ1-1,TGTGCCAGCAGCTTAGGAGGGAAAATCACTGAAGCTTTCTTT,CASSLGGKITEAFF
few,TRBV2,TRBD2,16,TRBJ2-1,TGTGCCAGCAGTGAAGTCCTCGGGAGGACCTACAATGAGCAGTTCTTC,CASSEVLGRTYNEQFF
few,TRBV7-9,NA,17,TRBJ2-6,TGTGCCAGCAGCCTACTCCAGGACTTTAGGGGGGCCAACGTCCTGACTTTC,CASSLLQDFRGANVLTF
many,TRBV7-9,NA,14,TRBJ1-3,TGTGCCAGCAGCTTAGGGATACCGGGAAACACCATATATTTT,CASSLGIPGNTIYF
many,TRBV12-3/TRBV12-4,NA,13,TRBJ1-2,TGTGCCAGCAGCCCGGACAGTCTCTATGGCTACACCTTC,CASSPDSLYGYTF
many,TRBV12-3/TRBV12-4,NA,14,TRBJ1-5,TGTGCCAGCAGTTTACAGGATACAAATCAGCCCCAGCATTTT,CASSLQDTNQPQHF
NA,TRBV20-1,TRBD2,13,TRBJ2-1,TGCAGTGCTAGAGACGGGGGGTACAATGAGCAGTTCTTC,CSARDGGYNEQFF
many,TRBV4-1,TRBD2,18,TRBJ2-1,TGCGCCAGCAGCCAGGACTTACTAGCGGAGAGTCCCTACAATGAGCAGTTCTTC,CASSQDLLAESPYNEQFF
many,TRBV15,NA,14,TRBJ2-2,TGTGCCACCAGCAGAGAGCCTAACACCGGGGAGCTGTTTTTT,CATSREPNTGELFF